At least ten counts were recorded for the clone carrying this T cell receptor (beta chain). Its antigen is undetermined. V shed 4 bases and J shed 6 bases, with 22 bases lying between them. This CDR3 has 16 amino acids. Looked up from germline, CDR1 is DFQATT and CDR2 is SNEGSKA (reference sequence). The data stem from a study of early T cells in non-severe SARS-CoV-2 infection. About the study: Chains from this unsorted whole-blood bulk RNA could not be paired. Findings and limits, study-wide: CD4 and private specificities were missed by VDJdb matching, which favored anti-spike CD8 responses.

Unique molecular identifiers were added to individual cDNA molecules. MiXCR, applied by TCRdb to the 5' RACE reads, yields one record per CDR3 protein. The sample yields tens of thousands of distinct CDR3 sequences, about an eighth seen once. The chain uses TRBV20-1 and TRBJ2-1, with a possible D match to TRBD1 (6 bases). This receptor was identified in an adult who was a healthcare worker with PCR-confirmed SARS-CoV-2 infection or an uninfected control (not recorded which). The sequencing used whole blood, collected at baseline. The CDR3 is CSATGPGQGLVNEQFF. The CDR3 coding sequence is TGCAGTGCTACGGGCCCCGGGCAGGGGCTGGTCAATGAGCAGTTCTTC.